This TCR beta chain was recorded in a study of blood T cell repertoires in COVID-19. The cohort comprised adults aged 18 to 89 years residing in 20 to 30 US areas. Allocation to cohorts depended on clinical history reported by the participants. CDR1 SQVTM and CDR2 ANQGSEA come from the germline V gene. This CDR3 has 16 residues. The V gene end was trimmed by 6 bases and the J gene end by 0 bases; junction bases not matched to a gene: 11. Assay used: immunoSEQ multiplex PCR; TCRdb lists only in-frame clones, some missing. This sample carries roughly 420,000 clones, 85% to 90% of them seen once, and the ten largest clones take 0.9% to 1%.

The chain uses TRBV29-1 and TRBJ2-1; TRBD1 matches at 7 bases. Sequenced input: PBMCs or T cells enriched from blood (not recorded which). The sequence was collected from a young woman with acute COVID-19. The CDR3 nucleotides are TGCAGCGTCACCCAGGACAGGCAGAGCTCCTACAATGAGCAGTTCTTC. Residues: CSVTQDRQSSYNEQFF.